The 31 T cell receptor beta chains in this list originate from one sample, sequenced in a study of OX40 agonist ivuxolimab in advanced cancers. Using immunoSEQ multiplex PCR, the repertoire was profiled, and TCRdb retains in-frame clones only, with some absent. This sample has about 82,000 clones, with around 85% found just once. The sequencing used CD4+ or CD8+ T cells sorted from blood, collected in a trial of the OX40 agonist ivuxolimab. All receptors derive from an adult with an advanced solid tumor such as melanoma, head and neck, liver or kidney cancer.

The chain is built from TRBV19 and TRBJ2-2; D unclear. CDR3 size: 11 residues. Germline-derived CDR1 and CDR2 are LNHDA and SQIVND (reference sequence). Between the trimmed V and J ends, which lost 7 bases and 7 bases, there was a span of 7 bases. CDR3 region: CASTPGGELFF. CDR3 DNA sequence: TGTGCCAGTACCCCGGGCGGGGAGCTGTTTTTT.

The CDR3 sequence is CASSLVVSGGRQETQYF. The CDR3 region has the DNA TGCGCCAGCAGCTTGGTGGTTAGCGGGGGGCGCCAAGAGACCCAGTACTTC. This chain uses TRBV5-1 with TRBJ2-5, with 10 bases lining up with TRBD2. Germline trimming cut 0 bases from V and 1 base from J; bases unmatched to any gene: 6. This CDR3 is 17 amino acids long. CDR1 SGHRS and CDR2 YFSETQ come from the germline V gene. The entire variable domain, with the rest obtained from reference TRBV5-1 and TRBJ2-5, is as follows: KAGVTQTPRYLIKTRGQQVTLSCSPISGHRSVSWYQQTPGQGLQFLFEYFSETQRNKGNFPGRFSGRQFSNSRSEMNVSTLELGDSALYLCASSLVVSGGRQETQYFGPGTRLLVL.

This clone has just one count. This chain links TRBV5-1 with TRBJ1-1, with TRBD1 matching 7 bases. The J segment lost 0 bases and the V segment lost 4 bases, leaving 15 bases of the junction unmatched. The CDR3 is 18 amino acids. The germline CDR1 and CDR2 sequences are SGHRS and YFSETQ. The CDR3 loop is CASSPAGQGVGLNTEAFF. In DNA, the CDR3 is TGCGCCAGCAGCCCGGCCGGCCAGGGGGTTGGGTTGAACACTGAAGCTTTCTTT.

This chain uses TRBV6-1 with TRBJ2-7, with D possibly TRBD1 on 6 matching bases. This CDR3 contains 14 residues. Between the trimmed V and J ends, which lost 6 bases and 1 base, there was a span of 13 bases. Germline CDR1 MNHNS, CDR2 SASEGT. The CDR3 here is CASREQGLSYEQYF. The DNA of the CDR3 is TGTGCCAGCAGAGAGCAGGGGCTTTCCTACGAGCAGTACTTC.

V and J are TRBV18 and TRBJ1-4, with D maybe TRBD1 (6 bases). The V end was cut by 6 bases, the J end by 10 bases, with 18 bases between. Germline CDR1 and CDR2: KGHSH and LQKENI. The CDR3 runs 14 residues. For the CDR3, the DNA is TGTGCCAGCTCCCCCCAGACCGAGGGGGGAAAACTGTTTTTT. Encoded protein: CASSPQTEGGKLFF.

The chain links TRBV5-1 to TRBJ2-5, with 8 nucleotides matching TRBD1. Germline CDR1 reads SGHRS; CDR2 reads YFSETQ. The V and J ends lost 4 bases and 1 base, in that order; junction bases with no gene match: 6. The CDR3 totals 15 residues. The CDR3 DNA reads TGCGCCAGCAGCAAGACAGGGGACCTCCAAGAGACCCAGTACTTC. Residues: CASSKTGDLQETQYF.

In nucleotides, the CDR3 is TGTGCCTGGAGTGTCCGGGACAGGGGTTTTGGTTGGACTGAAGCTTTCTTT. This codes for CAWSVRDRGFGWTEAFF. The V and J genes are TRBV30 and TRBJ1-1; TRBD1 matches at 10 bases. Unmatched junction bases numbered 12, after V lost 0 bases and J lost 5 bases. This CDR3 contains 17 residues. Germline V gene sequence: CDR1 GTSNPN, CDR2 SVGIG (reference sequence). The full variable domain, with the rest looked up from reference TRBV30 and TRBJ1-1, is SQTIHQWPATLVQPVGSPLSLECTVEGTSNPNLYWYRQAAGRGLQLLFYSVGIGQISSEVPQNLSASRPQDRQFILSSKKLLLSDSGFYLCAWSVRDRGFGWTEAFFGQGTRLTVV.

CDR3 nucleotides: TGTGCCAGCAGTTACTCAATGGGAGGGTATGGGTACGAGCAGTACTTC. This codes for CASSYSMGGYGYEQYF. V usage is TRBV6-5 and J usage is TRBJ2-7; 7 bases align to TRBD2. V lost 0 bases, J lost 4 bases, and 9 bases stayed unmatched. CDR1 and CDR2 from the germline V gene are MNHEY and SVGAGI. The CDR3 totals 16 residues.

The CDR3 DNA sequence: TGTGCCAGCCGGGACAGGGGTTACAATGAGCAGTTCTTC. Protein product: CASRDRGYNEQFF. The rearrangement joins TRBV19 to TRBJ2-1; 10 positions agree with TRBD1. CDR3 length: 13 residues. V trimming: 9 bases; J trimming: 4 bases; junction bases outside the gene matches: 3. Germline CDR1 LNHDA, CDR2 SQIVND (reference sequence).

By frequency in the sample, this clone is medium-sized. The V gene is TRBV2, the J gene TRBJ2-2; 7 bases map to TRBD2. V trimming: 7 bases; J trimming: 5 bases; junction bases outside the gene matches: 4. CDR1 and CDR2 from the germline V gene are SNHLY and FYNNEI. The CDR3 sequence is 13 residues long. The chain's CDR3 is CASIAGETGELFF. CDR3 nucleotides: TGTGCCAGCATCGCGGGGGAGACCGGGGAGCTGTTTTTT.

J is TRBJ1-5 and V is TRBV30; D gene uncertain. From germline, CDR1 is GTSNPN and CDR2 SVGIG (reference sequence). The V gene lost 2 bases and the J gene lost 4 bases, with 9 bases spanning the gap. The CDR3 has 13 residues. The CDR3 reads CAWSPGRNQPQHF. The CDR3 DNA sequence: TGTGCCTGGAGTCCGGGTAGAAATCAGCCCCAGCATTTT.

This chain joins TRBV5-1 and TRBJ1-6; possibly TRBD1 for D (5 bases). This CDR3 comprises 16 residues. Trimming shortened V by 0 bases and J by 10 bases, and 17 bases separated the two germline ends. The germline V gene has CDR1 SGHRS and CDR2 YFSETQ. The CDR3 region has the DNA TGCGCCAGCAGCTTGGGAGCGGGGGAATCAGGATCACCCCTCCACTTT. Translated: CASSLGAGESGSPLHF.

V usage is TRBV28 and J usage is TRBJ1-4; 10 bases are a match to TRBD1. Per germline, CDR1 MDHEN and CDR2 SYDVKM. V lost 5 bases, J lost 1 base, and 16 bases stayed unmatched. This CDR3 comprises 20 residues. The CDR3 region has the DNA TGTGCCAGCAGTCCGTTAAGGACAGGGGGGCCCCGGGGAACTAATGAAAAACTGTTTTTT. The encoded protein is CASSPLRTGGPRGTNEKLFF.

V and J are TRBV9 and TRBJ2-2; D call uncertain. The CDR3 is 13 residues long. Trimming took 0 bases from V and 4 from J, leaving 4 bases between them. Per the germline V gene, CDR1 is SGDLS and CDR2 is YYNGEE. CDR3 coding DNA: TGTGCCAGCAGCGTAGTTGGCACCGGGGAGCTGTTTTTT. Translating it yields CASSVVGTGELFF.

The CDR3 is CASSTSRSYNEQFF. CDR3 nucleotides: TGTGCCAGCTCAACCAGCCGCTCCTACAATGAGCAGTTCTTC. This chain links TRBV18 with TRBJ2-1; D remains unclear. The ends were cut back, 5 bases at V and 0 bases at J, with 8 bases in the middle. Germline loops: CDR1 KGHSH, CDR2 LQKENI. The CDR3 extends over 14 amino acids.

V usage is TRBV7-8 and J usage is TRBJ2-7, with TRBD2 as a possible D gene (5 bases). Germline CDR1 SGHVS, CDR2 FQNEAQ. With 5 bases removed from V and 3 bases from J, the gap between germline ends came to 14 bases. The CDR3 totals 14 residues. CDR3 DNA sequence: TGTGCCAGCAGCCCCTCCGGGGTTTACTACGAGCAGTACTTC. This gives the protein CASSPSGVYYEQYF.

The chain links TRBV4-2 to TRBJ1-4; D is unclear. Per germline, CDR1 LGHNA and CDR2 YNFKEQ. This CDR3 contains 14 residues. The V end lost 0 bases, the J end lost 4 bases, and 6 bases lay between the germline ends. CDR3 residues: CASSQDLGNEKLFF. Written as DNA, the CDR3 is TGTGCCAGCAGCCAAGATTTGGGTAATGAAAAACTGTTTTTT.

This clone was observed a few times. The V gene is TRBV19, the J gene TRBJ2-7; 8 bases align to TRBD1. Germline-derived CDR1 and CDR2 are LNHDA and SQIVND (reference sequence). This CDR3 has 13 amino acids. V dropped 10 bases and J dropped 0; count of bases not matched to a gene: 5. The CDR3 bases are TGTGCCACCCGACAGGGGCGCTCCTACGAGCAGTACTTC. It translates to CATRQGRSYEQYF.

A few counts support this clone. The CDR3 nucleotides read TGTGCCAGCAAACGGATCAATCAGCCCCAGCATTTT. Its protein product is CASKRINQPQHF. V usage is TRBV2 and J usage is TRBJ1-5; no firm D call. In germline, CDR1 is SNHLY, CDR2 FYNNEI. The CDR3 length is 12 residues. Trimming removed 7 bases from V and 3 bases from J, with 7 bases in between.

The CDR3 DNA sequence: TGTGCCAGCAGCGTAGGTTTGGGGGAGCTGTTTTTT. It specifies CASSVGLGELFF. V is TRBV9 and J is TRBJ2-2; D not resolved. The CDR3 spans 12 residues. Germline CDR1 reads SGDLS; CDR2 reads YYNGEE. Trimming cost V 0 bases and J 8 bases, with 5 bases left between them.

The chain employs TRBV9 and TRBJ2-3, with a weak D call TRBD1 (6 bases). CDR1 is SGDLS and CDR2 is YYNGEE in the germline V gene. There are 17 residues in the CDR3. Trimming took off 1 base at V and 1 base at J, with 16 bases between the two ends. This CDR3 is CASSVFGPGERTDTQYF. For the CDR3, the DNA is TGTGCCAGCAGCGTATTTGGGCCAGGGGAGCGCACAGATACGCAGTATTTT.

This clone showed up just once. V is TRBV7-9 and J is TRBJ1-1; D gene uncertain. This CDR3 is built from 13 residues. V lost 1 base, J lost 10 bases, and 13 bases lay in between. The germline V gene encodes CDR1 SEHNR and CDR2 FQNEAQ (reference sequence). Here the CDR3 reads CASSLVRPGAAFF. The CDR3 bases are TGTGCCAGCAGCTTAGTCCGGCCGGGAGCAGCTTTCTTT.

V and J are TRBV19 and TRBJ2-6; 9 nucleotides agree with TRBD1. CDR3 length: 19 amino acids. Looked up from germline, CDR1 is LNHDA and CDR2 is SQIVND (reference sequence). The J segment lost 0 bases and the V segment lost 7 bases, leaving 13 bases of the junction unmatched. The CDR3 protein is CASKGRGGQGYSGANVLTF. Here the CDR3 DNA reads TGTGCCAGTAAGGGGCGAGGTGGACAGGGGTACTCTGGGGCCAACGTCCTGACTTTC. The full variable domain, rest sourced from reference TRBV19 and TRBJ2-6, is DGGITQSPKYLFRKEGQNVTLSCEQNLNHDAMYWYRQDPGQGLRLIYYSQIVNDFQKGDIAEGYSVSREKKESFPLTVTSAQKNPTAFYLCASKGRGGQGYSGANVLTFGAGSRLTVL.

The chain uses TRBV2 and TRBJ1-5; D remains ambiguous. Germline V CDR1 and CDR2: SNHLY, FYNNEI. V was clipped by 6 bases and J by 1 base, with 7 bases between them. CDR3 length: 13 amino acids. The CDR3 protein is CASRWVSNQPQHF. The DNA of the CDR3 is TGTGCCAGCAGGTGGGTGAGCAATCAGCCCCAGCATTTT.

This chain joins TRBV30 and TRBJ2-1; no clear D gene. Germline CDR1 GTSNPN, CDR2 SVGIG (reference sequence). Trimming removed 0 bases from V and 3 bases from J, with 9 bases in between. The length of the CDR3 is 14 residues. The CDR3, as DNA: TGTGCCTGGAGTGTTGACCTATACTACAATGAGCAGTTCTTC. Its protein product is CAWSVDLYYNEQFF.

This clone was detected once. V and J are TRBV23-1 and TRBJ2-2, with TRBD1 as a possible D gene (6 bases). TRBV23-1 is recorded as an ORF, its role being uncertain. Trimming removed 0 bases at V and 7 bases at J, with 18 bases between. The CDR3 spans 17 residues. The CDR3 reads CASSQSEGHRAYGELFF. The CDR3 DNA reads TGCGCCAGCAGTCAATCGGAAGGTCACAGGGCCTACGGGGAGCTGTTTTTT.

This chain uses TRBV30 with TRBJ2-1, with TRBD2 identical over 9 bases. With V trimmed by 4 bases and J by 0 bases, 7 bases remained unmatched. The V gene's germline CDR1 is GTSNPN and CDR2 SVGIG (reference sequence). There are 16 residues in the CDR3. The CDR3 reads CAWKRLAATSYNEQFF. CDR3 nucleotides: TGTGCCTGGAAAAGACTAGCGGCGACCTCCTACAATGAGCAGTTCTTC.

The chain carries TRBV10-2 and TRBJ2-3, with a weak D call TRBD2 (5 bases). The CDR3 runs to 17 residues. V shed 3 bases and J shed 2 bases, with 18 bases lying between them. CDR1 and CDR2 (germline): WSHSY, SAAADI. The CDR3 here is CASSDFFGLTVTDTQYF. The DNA of the CDR3 is TGCGCCAGCAGTGATTTTTTCGGACTGACTGTCACAGATACGCAGTATTTT.

This clone was recorded a few times. The chain carries TRBV28 and TRBJ2-1; 7 bases line up with TRBD1. Germline lookup yields CDR1 MDHEN and CDR2 SYDVKM. CDR3 length equals 17 residues. With V trimmed by 2 bases and J by 4 bases, 11 bases remained unmatched. CDR3 amino acids: CASSLEQGSQQYNEQFF. CDR3 sequence (DNA): TGTGCCAGCAGTTTAGAACAGGGGAGTCAACAATACAATGAGCAGTTCTTC.

The chain is built from TRBV6-1 and TRBJ2-2; D may correspond to TRBD1 or TRBD2 (6 bases each). CDR3 size: 15 residues. Germline loops: CDR1 MNHNS, CDR2 SASEGT. V lost 7 bases and J lost 5, with 17 bases in between. The CDR3 DNA sequence: TGTGCCAGCATCCTACTGGGGGGCGCGACCGGGGAGCTGTTTTTT. Protein sequence: CASILLGGATGELFF.

The chain employs TRBV20-1 and TRBJ2-1; D uncertain. With 6 bases removed from V and 11 bases from J, the gap between germline ends came to 14 bases. Looked up from germline, CDR1 is DFQATT and CDR2 is SNEGSKA (reference sequence). This CDR3 spans 11 amino acids. For the CDR3, the DNA is TGCAGTGCCTCCAGGCGGAATCAGCAGTTCTTC. It codes for CSASRRNQQFF.